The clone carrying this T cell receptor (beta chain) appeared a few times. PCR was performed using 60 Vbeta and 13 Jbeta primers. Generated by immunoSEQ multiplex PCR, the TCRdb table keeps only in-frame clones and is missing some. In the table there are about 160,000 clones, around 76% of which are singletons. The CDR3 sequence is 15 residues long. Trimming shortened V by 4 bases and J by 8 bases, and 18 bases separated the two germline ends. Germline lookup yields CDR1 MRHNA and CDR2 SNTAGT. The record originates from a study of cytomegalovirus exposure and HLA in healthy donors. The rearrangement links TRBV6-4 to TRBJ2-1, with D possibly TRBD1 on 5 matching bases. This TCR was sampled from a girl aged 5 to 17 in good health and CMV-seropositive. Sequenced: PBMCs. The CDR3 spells CASSVGQGGGHEQFF. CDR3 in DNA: TGTGCCAGCAGTGTCGGTCAGGGCGGTGGACATGAGCAGTTCTTC.